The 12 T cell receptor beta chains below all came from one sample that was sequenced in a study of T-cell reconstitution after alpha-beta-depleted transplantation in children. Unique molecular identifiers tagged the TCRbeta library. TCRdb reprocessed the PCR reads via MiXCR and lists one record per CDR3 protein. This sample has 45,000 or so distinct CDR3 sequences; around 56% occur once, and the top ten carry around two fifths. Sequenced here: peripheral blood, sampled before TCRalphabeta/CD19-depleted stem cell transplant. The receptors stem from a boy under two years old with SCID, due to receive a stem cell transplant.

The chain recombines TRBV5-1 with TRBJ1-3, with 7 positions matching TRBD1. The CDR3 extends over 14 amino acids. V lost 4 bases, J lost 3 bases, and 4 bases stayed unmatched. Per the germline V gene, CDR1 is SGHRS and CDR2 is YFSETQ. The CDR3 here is CASSPGTVGNTIYF. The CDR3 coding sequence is TGCGCCAGCAGCCCGGGGACAGTTGGAAACACCATATATTTT.

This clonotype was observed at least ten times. In DNA form, the CDR3 reads TGTGCCAGCAGCTGGACTAGCGGGGTTGAGCAGTTCTTC. Its protein product is CASSWTSGVEQFF. The V gene is TRBV11-2, the J gene TRBJ2-1; 12 positions agree with TRBD2. V lost 4 bases to trimming and J lost 9 bases; unmatched junction nucleotides: 1. Germline V gene lookup returns CDR1 SGHAT and CDR2 FQNNGV. This CDR3 is built from 13 residues.

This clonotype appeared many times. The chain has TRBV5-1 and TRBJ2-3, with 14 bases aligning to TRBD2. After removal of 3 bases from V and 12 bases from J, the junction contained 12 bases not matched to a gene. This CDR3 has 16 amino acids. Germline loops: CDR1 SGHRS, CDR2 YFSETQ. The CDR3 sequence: CASSSSRLAGGQVQYF. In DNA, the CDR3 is TGCGCCAGCAGCTCGAGTAGACTAGCGGGGGGGCAGGTTCAGTATTTT.

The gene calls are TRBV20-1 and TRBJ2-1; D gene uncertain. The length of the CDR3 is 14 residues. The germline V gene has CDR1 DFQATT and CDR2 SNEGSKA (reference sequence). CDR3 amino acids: CSAFVLSSYNEQFF. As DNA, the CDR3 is TGCAGCGCCTTTGTGTTAAGCTCCTACAATGAGCAGTTCTTC.

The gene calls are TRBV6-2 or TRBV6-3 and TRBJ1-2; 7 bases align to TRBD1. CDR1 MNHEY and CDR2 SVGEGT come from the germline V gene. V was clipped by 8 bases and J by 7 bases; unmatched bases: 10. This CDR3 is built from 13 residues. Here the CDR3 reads CASSLDRVGGYTF. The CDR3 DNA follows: TGTGCCAGCTCCCTCGACAGGGTTGGTGGCTACACCTTC.

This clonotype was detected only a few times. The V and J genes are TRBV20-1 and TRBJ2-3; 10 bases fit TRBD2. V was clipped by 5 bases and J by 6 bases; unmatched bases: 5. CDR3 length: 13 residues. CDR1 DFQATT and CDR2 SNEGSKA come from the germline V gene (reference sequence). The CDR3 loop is CSAERGGQDTQYF. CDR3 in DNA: TGCAGTGCTGAGCGGGGGGGCCAGGATACGCAGTATTTT.

CDR3 in amino acids: CASSLGEGGGYEQYF. The CDR3 DNA follows: TGTGCCAGCAGCTTAGGCGAGGGGGGAGGCTACGAGCAGTACTTC. The gene calls are TRBV7-2 and TRBJ2-7; D is possibly TRBD1 or TRBD2 (6 bases each). CDR3 length equals 15 residues. The V and J ends lost 1 base and 3 bases respectively, with 13 bases between them. Germline-derived CDR1 and CDR2 are SGHTA and FQGNSA.

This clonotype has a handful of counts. The CDR3, as DNA: TGTGCCAGCAGCTTAGTACAGGGGGGAGCGGAACTGTTTTTT. This gives the protein CASSLVQGGAELFF. V and J are TRBV7-2 and TRBJ1-4, with 8 bases matching TRBD1. Germline CDR1 is SGHTA and CDR2 is FQGNSA. V shed 1 base and J 12 bases; nucleotides not matched to a gene: 7. The CDR3 totals 14 residues.

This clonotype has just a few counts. The CDR3 sequence: CASSQGVIFEGAADEAFF. For the CDR3, the DNA is TGTGCCAGCAGCCAAGGGGTAATTTTTGAGGGGGCGGCTGATGAAGCTTTCTTT. The chain couples TRBV4-2 to TRBJ1-1; 7 bases match TRBD1. Unmatched junction bases numbered 18, after V lost 1 base and J lost 7 bases. The CDR3 covers 18 residues. The germline V gene has CDR1 LGHNA and CDR2 YNFKEQ.

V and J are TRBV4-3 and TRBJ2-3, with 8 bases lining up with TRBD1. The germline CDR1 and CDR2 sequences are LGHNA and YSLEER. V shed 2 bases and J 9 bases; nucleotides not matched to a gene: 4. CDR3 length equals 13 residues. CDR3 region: CASSQRSGGTQYF. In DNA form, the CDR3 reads TGCGCCAGCAGCCAACGCTCAGGGGGCACGCAGTATTTT.

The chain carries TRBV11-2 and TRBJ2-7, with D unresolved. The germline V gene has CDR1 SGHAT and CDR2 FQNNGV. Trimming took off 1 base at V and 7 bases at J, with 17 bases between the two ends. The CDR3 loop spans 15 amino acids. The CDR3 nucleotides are TGTGCCAGCAGCTTAGGATCACCCTTGTTGGTGGAGCAGTACTTC. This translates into CASSLGSPLLVEQYF.

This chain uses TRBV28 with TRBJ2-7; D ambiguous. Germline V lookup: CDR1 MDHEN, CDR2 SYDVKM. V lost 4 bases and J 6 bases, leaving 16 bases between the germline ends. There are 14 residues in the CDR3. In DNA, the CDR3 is TGTGCCAGCAGTTCCCCCCTTAGTTCGGGCGAGCAGTACTTC. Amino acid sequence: CASSSPLSSGEQYF.